One sample yielded the 23 T cell receptor beta chains listed below, sequenced in a study of blood T cell repertoires in COVID-19 (dated by TCRdb to the early 2020s). Library generation was performed with the immunoSEQ multiplex PCR assay. In TCRdb, the immuneACCESS table is reduced to in-frame sequences with V and J assigned. These tables do not hold every clone; where another copy was compared, an unresolved V gene accounts for under half, and the others remain unexplained. The sample records about 150,000 clones, roughly 91% of which are singletons. Of the sample, 2.5% to 3% is held by the ten largest clones. The sequenced sample consisted of peripheral blood. Receptors were obtained from a man in his sixties with active or convalescent COVID-19.

The V and J genes are TRBV28 and TRBJ2-7; 9 nucleotides agree with TRBD1. Trimming removed 5 bases from V and 2 bases from J; junction bases left unmatched: 7. CDR3 length: 15 residues. Germline loops: CDR1 MDHEN, CDR2 SYDVKM. The CDR3 here is CASSPTGGPTYEQYF. The CDR3 DNA sequence: TGTGCCAGCAGTCCCACAGGGGGCCCGACCTACGAGCAGTACTTC. The full variable domain, in which reference TRBV28 and TRBJ2-7 provide the parts outside the CDR3, is DVKVTQSSRYLVKRTGEKVFLECVQDMDHENMFWYRQDPGLGLRLIYFSYDVKMKEKGDIPEGYSVSREKKERFSLILESASTNQTSMYLCASSPTGGPTYEQYFGPGTRLTVT.

The rearrangement joins TRBV20-1 to TRBJ2-1, with 7 bases aligning to TRBD2. V lost 3 bases, J lost 2 bases, and 4 bases stayed unmatched. Germline loops: CDR1 DFQATT, CDR2 SNEGSKA (reference sequence). This CDR3 spans 14 amino acids. This CDR3 is CSASTSGAYNEQFF. The CDR3 DNA is TGCAGTGCTAGTACCAGCGGGGCCTACAATGAGCAGTTCTTC.

The chain uses TRBV20-1 and TRBJ2-1, with 10 bases that match TRBD1. V lost 3 bases, J lost 0 bases, and 8 bases stayed unmatched. This CDR3 is built from 17 residues. Germline V lookup: CDR1 DFQATT, CDR2 SNEGSKA (reference sequence). The CDR3: CSASNMGTGASYNEQFF. The CDR3 DNA sequence: TGCAGTGCTAGTAATATGGGGACAGGGGCCTCCTACAATGAGCAGTTCTTC.

The chain carries TRBV5-4 and TRBJ2-2; D might be TRBD2 (7 bases). The CDR3 is made up of 15 amino acids. Germline assignment: CDR1 SGHNT and CDR2 YYREEE (reference sequence). The ends were cut back, 1 base at V and 6 bases at J, with 13 bases in the middle. The CDR3 is CASSLRGGQAGELFF. CDR3 nucleotide sequence: TGTGCCAGCAGCTTGAGGGGGGGCCAAGCCGGGGAGCTGTTTTTT. The full variable domain, in which reference TRBV5-4 and TRBJ2-2 provide the parts outside the CDR3, is ETGVTQSPTHLIKTRGQQVTLRCSSQSGHNTVSWYQQALGQGPQFIFQYYREEENGRGNFPPRFSGLQFPNYSSELNVNALELDDSALYLCASSLRGGQAGELFFGEGSRLTVL.

This clone was recorded once. The chain employs TRBV28 and TRBJ2-7; D is ambiguous. The CDR3 sequence is 14 residues long. V shed 8 bases and J shed 6 bases, with 20 bases lying between them. Germline lookup yields CDR1 MDHEN and CDR2 SYDVKM. CDR3 sequence reads: CASALTWSRREQYF. As DNA, the CDR3 is TGTGCCAGCGCCCTTACTTGGAGTCGTCGCGAGCAGTACTTC.

The chain joins TRBV19 to TRBJ1-1; no reliable D call. The CDR3 has 14 residues. V was cut by 0 bases and J by 0 bases, with 5 bases left in between. Germline V gene sequence: CDR1 LNHDA, CDR2 SQIVND (reference sequence). CDR3 nucleotides: TGTGCCAGTAGTATAGACAGAATGAACACTGAAGCTTTCTTT. Its protein product is CASSIDRMNTEAFF.

The rearrangement uses TRBV25-1 and TRBJ1-3; tentatively, D is TRBD1 (6 bases). The germline V and J ends were trimmed by 6 bases and 0 bases, with 12 bases remaining between them. Germline lookup yields CDR1 MGHDK and CDR2 SYGVNS. The CDR3 length is 15 residues. The CDR3 sequence is CASRERTVSGNTIYF. In nucleotides, the CDR3 is TGTGCCAGCAGGGAACGGACAGTCTCTGGAAACACCATATATTTT.

The rearrangement joins TRBV6-2 or TRBV6-3 to TRBJ1-1, with TRBD1 as a possible D gene (6 bases). Between the trimmed V and J ends, which lost 4 bases and 3 bases, there was a span of 24 bases. The CDR3 has 18 amino acids. Germline V gene sequence: CDR1 MNHEY, CDR2 SVGEGT. The CDR3 spells CASSLPSTGIYKDTEAFF. The CDR3 nucleotides are TGTGCCAGCAGTTTACCATCCACAGGGATCTATAAGGACACTGAAGCTTTCTTT.

CDR3 nucleotide sequence: TGTGCCAGAAGCTTGGCTAAGTACTTC. Protein: CARSLAKYF. The V call is TRBV5-3, the J call TRBJ2-4; no reliable D call. TRBV5-3 is noted as an ORF with a role that remains uncertain. CDR3 length: 9 residues. V shed 0 bases and J shed 14 bases, with 3 bases lying between them.

This chain uses TRBV7-3 with TRBJ2-5; D is perhaps TRBD1 (6 bases). Looked up from germline, CDR1 is SGHTA and CDR2 is FQGTGA. V lost 10 bases and J 2 bases, leaving 14 bases between the germline ends. The CDR3 consists of 13 residues. The CDR3 loop is CATEPTGQETQYF. The CDR3 coding sequence is TGTGCCACCGAACCTACAGGGCAAGAGACCCAGTACTTC.

As concerns this clone: Since a much larger clone is just one base distant, this may be a read error. CDR3 bases: TGTGTCTGGAGTCAGGGGAATCATGGCTACACCTTC. Translation gives CVWSQGNHGYTF. This rearrangement joins TRBV30 to TRBJ1-2, with D maybe TRBD1 (6 bases). The CDR3 covers 12 residues. The germline CDR1 and CDR2 sequences are GTSNPN and SVGIG (reference sequence). Using reference TRBV30 and TRBJ1-2 for the parts outside the CDR3, the full variable domain is SQTIHQWPATLVQPVGSPLSLECTVEGTSNPNLYWYRQAAGRGLQLLFYSVGIGQISSEVPQNLSASRPQDRQFILSSKKLLLSDSGFYLCVWSQGNHGYTFGSGTRLTVV.

This chain uses TRBV9 with TRBJ1-6; D might be TRBD1 (5 bases). The CDR3 has 15 residues. Trimming cost V 1 base and J 8 bases, with 13 bases left between them. Germline CDR1 reads SGDLS; CDR2 reads YYNGEE. CDR3 nucleotides: TGTGCCAGCAGCGTAACAGGTCTCGCCGATTCACCCCTCCACTTT. Residues: CASSVTGLADSPLHF.

The chain recombines TRBV27 with TRBJ1-2; 9 bases are a match to TRBD1. V dropped 6 bases and J dropped 0; count of bases not matched to a gene: 2. The CDR3 is made up of 14 amino acids. Germline lookup yields CDR1 MNHEY and CDR2 SMNVEV (reference sequence). The CDR3 spells CASSRQGANYGYTF. CDR3 nucleotides: TGTGCCAGCAGCCGACAGGGGGCTAACTATGGCTACACCTTC.

J is TRBJ1-1 and V is TRBV5-5; D not resolved. V was pared by 1 base and J by 1 base, with 8 bases between. The germline CDR1 and CDR2 sequences are SGHKS and YYEKEE (reference sequence). This CDR3 region has 14 residues. The CDR3, as DNA: TGTGCCAGCAGCTTGACGTCGGGGAACACTGAAGCTTTCTTT. As protein: CASSLTSGNTEAFF.

The rearrangement links TRBV18 to TRBJ1-1; TRBD1 matches 9 bases. The trim removed 2 bases at V and 1 base at J, leaving 5 bases unmatched. Germline assignment: CDR1 KGHSH and CDR2 LQKENI. The CDR3 is 16 amino acids. The chain's CDR3 is CASSPGTGLGNTEAFF. In nucleotides, the CDR3 is TGTGCCAGCTCACCAGGGACAGGGCTAGGGAACACTGAAGCTTTCTTT. Using reference TRBV18 and TRBJ1-1 for the parts outside the CDR3, the full variable domain is NAGVMQNPRHLVRRRGQEARLRCSPMKGHSHVYWYRQLPEEGLKFMVYLQKENIIDESGMPKERFSAEFPKEGPSILRIQQVVRGDSAAYFCASSPGTGLGNTEAFFGQGTRLTVV.

The chain employs TRBV5-1 and TRBJ1-4; 7 bases match TRBD1. CDR1 is SGHRS, CDR2 YFSETQ, per germline. This CDR3 has 13 amino acids. V gave up 2 bases and J gave up 8 bases; unmatched junction bases: 3. CDR3 sequence: CASSFRGREKLFF. The DNA of the CDR3 is TGCGCCAGCAGCTTTAGGGGGCGGGAAAAACTGTTTTTT.

This chain links TRBV30 with TRBJ2-7; 10 bases fit TRBD1. CDR1 is GTSNPN, CDR2 SVGIG, per germline (reference sequence). The CDR3 runs to 12 residues. Losses at the gene ends were 5 bases for V and 5 bases for J; bases not matched to a gene: 3. The CDR3: CAWDRGLNEQYF. The CDR3, as DNA: TGTGCCTGGGACAGGGGGCTAAACGAGCAGTACTTC.

V is TRBV3-1 (or the pseudogene TRBV3-2) and J is TRBJ1-5; D might be TRBD1 (5 bases). Germline CDR1 is LGHDT and CDR2 is YNNKEL (reference sequence). The CDR3 spans 14 residues. Trimming cost V 4 bases and J 5 bases, with 12 bases left between them. As DNA, the CDR3 is TGTGCCAGCAGCCGTTGGCAGGGTTATCAGCCCCAGCATTTT. It is translated as CASSRWQGYQPQHF.

V is TRBV6-1 and J is TRBJ1-6; no clear D. Looked up from germline, CDR1 is MNHNS and CDR2 is SASEGT. Trimming removed 2 bases at V and 7 bases at J, with 6 bases between. There are 13 residues in the CDR3. The CDR3, as DNA: TGTGCCAGCAGTGAATTGAGGAATTCACCCCTCCACTTT. It encodes CASSELRNSPLHF.

This chain connects TRBV28 to TRBJ2-7; D call uncertain. The CDR3 sequence is 12 residues long. Between the trimmed V and J ends, which lost 6 bases and 5 bases, there was a span of 11 bases. Germline CDR1 is MDHEN and CDR2 is SYDVKM. The CDR3 DNA follows: TGTGCCAGCAGCAGTAGCAGAGACGAGCAGTACTTC. It translates to CASSSSRDEQYF.

The chain combines TRBV6-5 with TRBJ2-5; weak D call: TRBD2 (5 bases). CDR3 length equals 14 residues. V was trimmed by 6 bases and J by 0 bases, leaving 11 bases between them. In germline, CDR1 is MNHEY, CDR2 SVGAGI. Here the CDR3 DNA reads TGTGCCAGCAGCCCGTTGGACTACCAAGAGACCCAGTACTTC. Amino acid sequence: CASSPLDYQETQYF.

The chain carries TRBV3-1 (or the pseudogene TRBV3-2) and TRBJ2-7; TRBD1 matches 7 bases. The CDR3 is made up of 14 amino acids. The V gene's germline CDR1 is LGHDT and CDR2 YNNKEL (reference sequence). The trim removed 3 bases at V and 2 bases at J, leaving 4 bases unmatched. Here the CDR3 reads CASSHGDRAYEQYF. DNA of the CDR3: TGTGCCAGCAGCCATGGGGACAGAGCCTACGAGCAGTACTTC.

The chain carries TRBV18 and TRBJ1-4; 11 bases are shared with TRBD1. The CDR3 consists of 15 residues. The V gene end was trimmed by 5 bases and the J gene end by 7 bases; junction bases not matched to a gene: 6. Germline V gene lookup returns CDR1 KGHSH and CDR2 LQKENI. The CDR3, as DNA: TGTGCCAGCTCAGACGGACAGGGGGCTGTTGAAAAACTGTTTTTT. Its protein product is CASSDGQGAVEKLFF.